This T cell receptor (beta chain) was recovered during a study of control samples from healthy donors and cancer patients. Libraries were prepared by immunoSEQ multiplex PCR; TCRdb keeps only in-frame clonotypes and omits some of them. Here the sample spans around 150,000 clones, roughly 95% being singletons. V was cut by 1 base and J by 4 bases, with 12 bases left in between. Germline assignment: CDR1 SNHLY and CDR2 FYNNEI. This CDR3 comprises 15 residues. This chain connects TRBV2 to TRBJ2-3; D may be TRBD2 (6 bases). Sequenced: blood. The sequence derives from a woman in her 30s in good health. The CDR3 coding sequence is TGTGCCAGCAGTGAAGGGAGGGGCGATCCAGATACGCAGTATTTT. It translates to CASSEGRGDPDTQYF. Full variable domain (rest looked up from reference TRBV2 and TRBJ2-3): EPEVTQTPSHQVTQMGQEVILRCVPISNHLYFYWYRQILGQKVEFLVSFYNNEISEKSEIFDDQFSVERPDGSNFTLKIRSTKLEDSAMYFCASSEGRGDPDTQYFGPGTRLTVL.